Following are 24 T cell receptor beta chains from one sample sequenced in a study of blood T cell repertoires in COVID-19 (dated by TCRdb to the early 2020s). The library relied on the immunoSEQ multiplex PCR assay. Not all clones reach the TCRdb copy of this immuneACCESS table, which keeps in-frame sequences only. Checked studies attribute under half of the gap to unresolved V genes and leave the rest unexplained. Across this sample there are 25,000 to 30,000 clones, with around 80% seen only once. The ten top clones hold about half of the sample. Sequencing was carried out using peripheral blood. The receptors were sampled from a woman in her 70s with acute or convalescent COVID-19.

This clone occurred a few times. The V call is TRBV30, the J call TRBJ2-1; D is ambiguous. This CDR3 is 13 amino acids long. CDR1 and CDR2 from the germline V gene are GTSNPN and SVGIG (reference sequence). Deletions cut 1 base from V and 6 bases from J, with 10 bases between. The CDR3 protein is CAWSGGSANEQFF. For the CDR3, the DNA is TGTGCCTGGAGTGGAGGAAGTGCCAATGAGCAGTTCTTC.

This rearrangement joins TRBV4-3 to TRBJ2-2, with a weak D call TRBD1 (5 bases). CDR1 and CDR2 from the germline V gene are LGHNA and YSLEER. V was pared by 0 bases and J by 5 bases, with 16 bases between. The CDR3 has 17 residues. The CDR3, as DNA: TGCGCCAGCAGCCAAGAAAGCCCTCATACAGGTACCGGGGAGCTGTTTTTT. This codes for CASSQESPHTGTGELFF.

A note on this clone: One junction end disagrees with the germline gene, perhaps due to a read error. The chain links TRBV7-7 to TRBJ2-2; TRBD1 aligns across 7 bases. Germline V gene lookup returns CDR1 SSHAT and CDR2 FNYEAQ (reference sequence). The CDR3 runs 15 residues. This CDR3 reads CASSLRTGNTGELFF. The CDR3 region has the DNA TGTGCTAGCAGCTTACGGACAGGGAACACCGGGGAGCTGTTTTTT.

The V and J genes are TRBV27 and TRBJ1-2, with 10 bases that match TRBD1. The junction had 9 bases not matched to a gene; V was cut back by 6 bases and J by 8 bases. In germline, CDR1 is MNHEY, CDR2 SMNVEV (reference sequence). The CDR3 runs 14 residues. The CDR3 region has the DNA TGTGCCAGCAGGATGGGTTTGACAGGGGGCGGCTACACCTTC. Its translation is CASRMGLTGGGYTF.

The CDR3 protein is CASSETSTGNYGYTF. CDR3 in DNA: TGTGCCAGCAGCGAGACATCGACAGGGAACTATGGCTACACCTTC. The genes are TRBV9 and TRBJ1-2; 7 nucleotides line up with TRBD1. This CDR3 spans 15 amino acids. Trimming cost V 3 bases and J 2 bases; bases outside gene matches: 7. Germline V gives CDR1 SGDLS, CDR2 YYNGEE.

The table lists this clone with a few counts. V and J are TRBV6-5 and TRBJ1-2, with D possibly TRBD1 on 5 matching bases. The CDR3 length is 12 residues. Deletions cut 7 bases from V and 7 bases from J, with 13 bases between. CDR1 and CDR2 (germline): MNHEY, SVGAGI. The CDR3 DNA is TGTGCCAGCACCGAGGCGGGGGGTGGCTACACCTTC. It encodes CASTEAGGGYTF.

The CDR3: CSVEGAGGVLYNEQFF. The CDR3 nucleotides are TGCAGCGTTGAAGGCGCGGGGGGGGTACTCTACAATGAGCAGTTCTTC. The chain is built from TRBV29-1 and TRBJ2-1; 9 bases line up with TRBD2. The V and J ends lost 1 base and 3 bases, in that order; junction bases with no gene match: 7. This CDR3 has 16 amino acids. CDR1 and CDR2 from the germline V gene are SQVTM and ANQGSEA.

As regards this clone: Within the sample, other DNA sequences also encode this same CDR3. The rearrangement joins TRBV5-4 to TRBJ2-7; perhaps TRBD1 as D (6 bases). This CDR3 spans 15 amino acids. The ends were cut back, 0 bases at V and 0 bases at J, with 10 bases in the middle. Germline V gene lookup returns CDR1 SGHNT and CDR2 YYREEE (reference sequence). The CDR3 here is CASSLGGQRSYEQYF. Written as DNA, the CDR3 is TGTGCCAGCAGCTTGGGCGGACAGCGCTCCTACGAGCAGTACTTC.

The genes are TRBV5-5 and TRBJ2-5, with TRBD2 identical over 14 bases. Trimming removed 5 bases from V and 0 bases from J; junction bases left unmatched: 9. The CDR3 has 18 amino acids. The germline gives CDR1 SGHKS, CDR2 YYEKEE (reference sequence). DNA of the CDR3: TGTGCCAGCAGTGCAGGACTAGCGGGGGGCTGGTACCAAGAGACCCAGTACTTC. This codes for CASSAGLAGGWYQETQYF.

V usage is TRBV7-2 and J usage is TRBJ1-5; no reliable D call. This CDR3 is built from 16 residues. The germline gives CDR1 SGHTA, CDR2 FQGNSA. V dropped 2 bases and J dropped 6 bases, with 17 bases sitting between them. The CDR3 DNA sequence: TGTGCCAGCAGCTTACTGGGAGGGCCTTCCATTCAGCCCCAGCATTTT. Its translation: CASSLLGGPSIQPQHF.

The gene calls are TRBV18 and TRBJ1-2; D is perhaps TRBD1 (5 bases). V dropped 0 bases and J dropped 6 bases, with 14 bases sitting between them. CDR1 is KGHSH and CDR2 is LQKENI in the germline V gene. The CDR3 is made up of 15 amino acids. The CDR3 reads CASSPPRPGIDGYTF. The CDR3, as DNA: TGTGCCAGCTCACCACCGAGGCCAGGGATTGATGGCTACACCTTC.

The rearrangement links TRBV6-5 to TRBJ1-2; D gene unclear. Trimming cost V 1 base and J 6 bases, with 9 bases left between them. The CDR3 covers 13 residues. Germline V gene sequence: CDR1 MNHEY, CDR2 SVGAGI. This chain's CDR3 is CASSYFKSDGYTF. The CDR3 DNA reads TGTGCCAGCAGTTACTTTAAATCCGATGGCTACACCTTC.

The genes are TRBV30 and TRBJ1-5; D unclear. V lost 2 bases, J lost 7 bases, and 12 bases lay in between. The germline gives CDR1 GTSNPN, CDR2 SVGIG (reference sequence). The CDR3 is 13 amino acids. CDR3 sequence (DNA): TGTGCCTGGAGTAAAGAGGGTAGGCAGCCCCAGCATTTT. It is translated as CAWSKEGRQPQHF.

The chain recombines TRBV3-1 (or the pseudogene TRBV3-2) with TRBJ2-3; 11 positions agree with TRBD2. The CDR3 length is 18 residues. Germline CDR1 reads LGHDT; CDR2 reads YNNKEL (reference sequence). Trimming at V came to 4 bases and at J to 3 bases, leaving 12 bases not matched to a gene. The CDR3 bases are TGTGCCAGCAGCCCACGAATCAGACTAGCGGGAAGAACAGATACGCAGTATTTT. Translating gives CASSPRIRLAGRTDTQYF.

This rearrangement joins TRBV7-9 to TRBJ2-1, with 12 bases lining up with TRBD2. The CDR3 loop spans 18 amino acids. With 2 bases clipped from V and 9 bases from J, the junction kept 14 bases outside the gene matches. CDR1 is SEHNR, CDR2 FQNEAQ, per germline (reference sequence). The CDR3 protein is CASSLPFRLAGARSEQFF. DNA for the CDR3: TGTGCCAGCAGCTTACCGTTTCGACTAGCGGGAGCGCGCAGTGAGCAGTTCTTC.

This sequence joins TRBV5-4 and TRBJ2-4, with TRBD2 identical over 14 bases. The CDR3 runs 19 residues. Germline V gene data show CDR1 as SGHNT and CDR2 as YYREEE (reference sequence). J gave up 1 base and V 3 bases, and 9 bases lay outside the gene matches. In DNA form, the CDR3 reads TGTGCCAGCAGCTGGGTGGGGACTAGCGGGAGTGGGGCCAAAAACATTCAGTACTTC. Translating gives CASSWVGTSGSGAKNIQYF.

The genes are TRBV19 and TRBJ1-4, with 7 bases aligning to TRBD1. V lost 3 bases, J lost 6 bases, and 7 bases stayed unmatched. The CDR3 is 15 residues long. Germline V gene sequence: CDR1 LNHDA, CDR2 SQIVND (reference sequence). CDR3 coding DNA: TGTGCCAGTAGTATTTTCGAGGGGGCAGATGAAAAACTGTTTTTT. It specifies CASSIFEGADEKLFF.

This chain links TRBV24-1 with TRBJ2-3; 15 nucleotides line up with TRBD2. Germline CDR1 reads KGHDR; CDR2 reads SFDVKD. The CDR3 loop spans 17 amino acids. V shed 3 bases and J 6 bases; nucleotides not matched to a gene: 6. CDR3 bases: TGTGCCACCAGTGATACGGGACTAGCGGGAGGAGGGGATACGCAGTATTTT. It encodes CATSDTGLAGGGDTQYF.

CDR3 in amino acids: CASSLQGADTQYF. The CDR3 region has the DNA TGTGCCAGCAGCTTACAGGGTGCAGATACGCAGTATTTT. The chain combines TRBV7-3 with TRBJ2-3; D possibly corresponds to TRBD1 (5 bases). The germline gives CDR1 SGHTA, CDR2 FQGTGA. Trimming removed 2 bases from V and 4 bases from J, with 7 bases in between. This CDR3 contains 13 residues.

The CDR3 is CASSYFGAYEQYF. The CDR3 DNA reads TGTGCCAGCAGTTACTTTGGAGCTTACGAGCAGTACTTC. The chain joins TRBV6-6 to TRBJ2-7; D gene uncertain. Germline V CDR1 and CDR2: MNHNY, SVGAGI (reference sequence). This CDR3 is 13 amino acids long. V lost 1 base, J lost 4 bases, and 8 bases lay in between.

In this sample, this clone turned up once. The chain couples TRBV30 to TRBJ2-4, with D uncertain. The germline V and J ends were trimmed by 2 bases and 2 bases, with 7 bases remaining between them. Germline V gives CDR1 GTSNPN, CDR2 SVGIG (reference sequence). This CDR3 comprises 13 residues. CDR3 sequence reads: CAWSSDSKNIQYF. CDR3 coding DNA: TGTGCCTGGAGTAGCGACTCCAAAAACATTCAGTACTTC.

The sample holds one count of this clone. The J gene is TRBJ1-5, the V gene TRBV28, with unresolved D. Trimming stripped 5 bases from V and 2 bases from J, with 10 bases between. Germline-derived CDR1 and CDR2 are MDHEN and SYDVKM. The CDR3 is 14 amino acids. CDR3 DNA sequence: TGTGCCAGCAGTGGGAGACCGGGCAATCAGCCCCAGCATTTT. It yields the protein CASSGRPGNQPQHF.

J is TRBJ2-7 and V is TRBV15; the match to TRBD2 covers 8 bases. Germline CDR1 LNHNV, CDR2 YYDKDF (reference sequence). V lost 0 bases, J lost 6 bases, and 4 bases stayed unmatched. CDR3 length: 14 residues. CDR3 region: CATSRETGGVEQYF. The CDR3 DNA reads TGTGCCACCAGCAGAGAAACGGGAGGGGTCGAGCAGTACTTC.

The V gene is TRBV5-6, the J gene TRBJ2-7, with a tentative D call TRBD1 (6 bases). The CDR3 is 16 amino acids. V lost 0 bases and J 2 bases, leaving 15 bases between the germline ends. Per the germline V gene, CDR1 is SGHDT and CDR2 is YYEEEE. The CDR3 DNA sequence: TGTGCCAGCAGCTTGGTGGGGGCTAGCTTCGCCTACGAGCAGTACTTC. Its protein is CASSLVGASFAYEQYF.